The T cell receptor (beta chain) described here comes from a study of cytomegalovirus exposure and HLA in healthy donors. To note about this clone: Its target is unknown.

Germline-derived CDR1 and CDR2 are SGHNT and YYREEE (reference sequence). V was trimmed by 6 bases and J by 0 bases, leaving 7 bases between them. The CDR3 totals 14 residues. The primer mix had 60 Vbeta and 13 Jbeta primers. Sequencing used immunoSEQ multiplex PCR; TCRdb keeps in-frame clones, though not all of them. This sample yields about 79,000 clones, of which about 68% are seen a single time; over 7.5% belongs to the top ten. Study-wide results and caveats: Segments of the TCR beta V type were, in most cases, productive about 87% or about 30% of the time in an earlier analysis.

Sample: PBMCs. The chain has TRBV5-4 and TRBJ2-6; D is ambiguous. This TCR was sampled from a man aged 35 to 55 in good health and CMV-seropositive. The CDR3 sequence: CASMLSSGANVLTF. The DNA of the CDR3 is TGTGCCAGCATGCTAAGCTCTGGGGCCAACGTCCTGACTTTC.